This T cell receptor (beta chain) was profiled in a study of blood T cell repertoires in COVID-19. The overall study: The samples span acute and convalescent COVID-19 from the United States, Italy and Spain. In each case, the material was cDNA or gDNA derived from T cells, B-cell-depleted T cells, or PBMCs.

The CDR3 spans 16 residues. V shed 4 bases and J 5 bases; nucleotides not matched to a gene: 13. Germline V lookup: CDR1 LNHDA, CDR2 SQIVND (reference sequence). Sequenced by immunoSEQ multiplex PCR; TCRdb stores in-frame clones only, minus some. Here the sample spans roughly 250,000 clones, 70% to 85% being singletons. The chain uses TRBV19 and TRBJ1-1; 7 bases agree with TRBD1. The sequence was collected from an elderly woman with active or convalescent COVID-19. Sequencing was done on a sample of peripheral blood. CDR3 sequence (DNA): TGTGCCAGTAGTAAGAGGGGGCGCGGTTCAAGTACTGAAGCTTTCTTT. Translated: CASSKRGRGSSTEAFF.